This T cell receptor (beta chain) was found in a study of T cell responses to AZD1222 COVID-19 vaccine. Libraries were prepared by immunoSEQ multiplex PCR; TCRdb keeps only in-frame clonotypes and omits some of them. Of more than 75,000 clones detected, around 89% appear once; the ten largest clones hold roughly 1.7%. V shed 4 bases and J shed 5 bases, with 9 bases lying between them. The CDR3 totals 13 residues. CDR1 and CDR2 (germline): SNHLY, FYNNEI. J is TRBJ1-5 and V is TRBV2; no firm D call. This sample comprised peripheral blood, obtained on day 0 of AZD1222 vaccination. This receptor was identified in an adult in good health. The CDR3 reads CASSAQRDQPQHF. The CDR3 region has the DNA TGTGCCAGCAGTGCTCAACGAGATCAGCCCCAGCATTTT.